This T cell receptor beta chain stems from a study of blood T cell repertoires in COVID-19. Study details: Samples of COVID-19 (acute and convalescent) were obtained from the United States, Italy and Spain. The analysed material was cDNA or gDNA that came from T cells, B-cell-depleted T cells, or PBMCs.

From germline, CDR1 is KGHSH and CDR2 LQKENI. Trimming cost V 3 bases and J 7 bases; bases outside gene matches: 2. This CDR3 is 13 amino acids long. Authors' data handling: Scientists estimated how many nucleated cells there were by amplifying reference gene primers. Assay: immunoSEQ multiplex PCR; the TCRdb copy retains only in-frame clones and omits some. V and J calls and clone size are as listed in that table; D and trimming were resolved from the DNA. The data contain 95,000 to 150,000 clones, roughly 89% of them singletons. The J gene is TRBJ1-5, the V gene TRBV18; 8 nucleotides match TRBD1. Material: peripheral blood. The sequence was obtained from a woman aged 45 to 65 with acute or convalescent COVID-19. The CDR3 region has the DNA TGTGCCAGCTCACCTGGACAGGGACAGCCCCAGCATTTT. Translated, it gives CASSPGQGQPQHF. Together with reference TRBV18 and TRBJ1-5, the CDR3 gives the full variable domain: NAGVMQNPRHLVRRRGQEARLRCSPMKGHSHVYWYRQLPEEGLKFMVYLQKENIIDESGMPKERFSAEFPKEGPSILRIQQVVRGDSAAYFCASSPGQGQPQHFGDGTRLSIL.